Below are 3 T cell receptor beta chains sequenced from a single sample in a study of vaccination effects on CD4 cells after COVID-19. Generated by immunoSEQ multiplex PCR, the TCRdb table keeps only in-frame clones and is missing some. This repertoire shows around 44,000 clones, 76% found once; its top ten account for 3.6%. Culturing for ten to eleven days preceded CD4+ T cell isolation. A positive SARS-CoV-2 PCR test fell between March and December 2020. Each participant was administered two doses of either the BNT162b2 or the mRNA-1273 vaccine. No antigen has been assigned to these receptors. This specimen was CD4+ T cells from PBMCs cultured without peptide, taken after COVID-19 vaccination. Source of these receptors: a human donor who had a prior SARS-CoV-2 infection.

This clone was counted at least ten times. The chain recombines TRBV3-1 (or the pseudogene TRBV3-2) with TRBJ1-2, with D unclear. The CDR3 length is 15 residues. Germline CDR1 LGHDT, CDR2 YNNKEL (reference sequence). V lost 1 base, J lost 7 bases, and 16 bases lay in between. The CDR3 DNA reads TGTGCCAGCAGCCAAGTAGGGTGGTGGGGAATTGGCTACACCTTC. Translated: CASSQVGWWGIGYTF.

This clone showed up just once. The CDR3 DNA reads as TGTGCCAGCAGCGCCGCGACAGGGTCGGGCGAGCAGTACTTC. Translated: CASSAATGSGEQYF. The chain couples TRBV9 to TRBJ2-7; 7 nucleotides align to TRBD1. Germline-derived CDR1 and CDR2 are SGDLS and YYNGEE. Trimming at V came to 3 bases and at J to 6 bases, leaving 9 bases not matched to a gene. The CDR3 has 14 residues.

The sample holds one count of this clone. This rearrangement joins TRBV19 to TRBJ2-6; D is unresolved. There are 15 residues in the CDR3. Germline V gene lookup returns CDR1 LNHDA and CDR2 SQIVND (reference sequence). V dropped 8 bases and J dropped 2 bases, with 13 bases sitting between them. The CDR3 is CASQKDHAGANVLTF. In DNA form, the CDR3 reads TGTGCCAGTCAGAAGGACCATGCTGGGGCCAACGTCCTGACTTTC. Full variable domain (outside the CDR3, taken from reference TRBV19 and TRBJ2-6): DGGITQSPKYLFRKEGQNVTLSCEQNLNHDAMYWYRQDPGQGLRLIYYSQIVNDFQKGDIAEGYSVSREKKESFPLTVTSAQKNPTAFYLCASQKDHAGANVLTFGAGSRLTVL.